These 5 T cell receptor beta chains were sequenced from one sample in a study of CD8+CD57+ T cells in acquired aplastic anemia listed by TCRdb under 2018. Sequencing used an Illumina HiSeq 2000. TCR beta VDJ combination and CDR3 sequence profiling used genomic DNA as the template. In TCRdb, the public reads were trimmed at Q25 with fastp and aligned with MiXCR, with productive beta chains retained. Each record represents a unique CDR3 protein, reported with the most common genes and DNA among its rows. The sample profile shows hundreds of thousands of distinct CDR3 sequences; just under 70% of them were found once. 3.5% to 4.5% of the sample is in the top ten clones. The sample taken for sequencing was sorted CD4+, CD8+, or CD8+CD57+ T cells (not recorded which) from PBMCs. The origin of the receptors is a human donor in good health, serving as a control.

The chain joins TRBV15 to TRBJ2-5; 8 bases are a match to TRBD1. The CDR3 runs to 14 residues. Germline trimming cut 1 base from V and 5 bases from J; bases unmatched to any gene: 3. Germline V gene data show CDR1 as LNHNV and CDR2 as YYDKDF (reference sequence). The CDR3 protein is CATSRGQGSETQYF. The DNA of the CDR3 is TGTGCCACCAGCAGAGGACAGGGGTCGGAGACCCAGTACTTC.

This chain uses TRBV2 with TRBJ2-1; D is possibly TRBD1 (6 bases). The ends were cut back, 7 bases at V and 10 bases at J, with 23 bases in the middle. The CDR3 totals 15 residues. CDR1 and CDR2 from the germline V gene are SNHLY and FYNNEI. CDR3 DNA sequence: TGTGCCAGCAAGACGAACAGGGATAACAAAAGCGAGCAGTTCTTC. Translated: CASKTNRDNKSEQFF.

A remark on this clonotype: One end of the junction does not line up with germline, which may come from a read error. The chain joins TRBV11-3 to TRBJ1-2; a possible D gene is TRBD1 (5 bases). The germline gives CDR1 SGHNT, CDR2 YENEEA. The CDR3 has 14 residues. The CDR3 region is CASSLDGRAQETQF. The DNA for the CDR3 is TGTGCCAGCAGCTTAGACGGCAGGGCCCAAGAGACCCAGTTC.

V gene TRBV19 combines with J gene TRBJ2-5; TRBD2 aligns across 7 bases. Germline V gene sequence: CDR1 LNHDA, CDR2 SQIVND (reference sequence). The CDR3 loop spans 14 amino acids. With 7 bases clipped from V and 1 base from J, the junction kept 6 bases outside the gene matches. The CDR3 is CASTPSSGQETQYF. The CDR3 DNA follows: TGTGCCAGTACCCCCTCTAGCGGCCAAGAGACCCAGTACTTC.

In this sample, this clonotype turned up many times. This chain joins TRBV20-1 and TRBJ2-7; 7 bases are a match to TRBD2. J lost 6 bases, V lost 6 bases, and 8 bases had no gene match. The CDR3 sequence is 12 residues long. Germline V gene data show CDR1 as DFQATT and CDR2 as SNEGSKA (reference sequence). CDR3 bases: TGCAGTGCCCCCTGGGGGGGAGGCGAGCAGTACTTC. Protein: CSAPWGGGEQYF.